In its sample, the clone carrying this T cell receptor beta chain was seen many times. In germline, CDR1 is MNHNS, CDR2 SASEGT. V was shortened by 2 bases and J by 7 bases, with 14 bases between the two germline ends. CDR3 length: 14 residues. The data originate from a study of CD8+CD57+ T cells in acquired aplastic anemia. Study-level information: Sorted CD4+ and CD8+ cells yielded approximately 3.4 ug of DNA on average.

The TCR beta profiling, which covered VDJ combination and CDR3 sequence, was carried out using genomic DNA as the template. TCRdb re-called the reads with MiXCR, one entry per CDR3 protein. This table holds more than 150,000 distinct CDR3 sequences, around 65% found once. The origin of this receptor is a human donor with severe aplastic anemia or a healthy control (not recorded which). The sequenced sample was sorted CD4+, CD8+, or CD8+CD57+ T cells (not recorded which) from PBMCs. V and J are TRBV6-1 and TRBJ1-1; no clear D gene. The CDR3 sequence: CASSEIGLTDEAFF. CDR3 nucleotide sequence: TGTGCCAGCAGTGAAATTGGGTTGACGGATGAAGCTTTCTTT.